What follows are 10 T cell receptor beta chains derived from one specimen sequenced in a study of blood T cell repertoires in COVID-19. TCRdb's table, derived via immunoSEQ multiplex PCR, lists solely in-frame clones and lacks some. The sample includes under 200,000 clones, just over 90% of them seen just once. The sample taken for sequencing was peripheral blood. Receptor source: a man aged 18-30 years with acute or convalescent COVID-19.

The chain combines TRBV5-6 with TRBJ1-2; D gene uncertain. In germline, CDR1 is SGHDT, CDR2 YYEEEE. Trimming pared 4 bases from V and 0 bases from J, leaving 10 bases between. The CDR3 contains 14 residues. The CDR3 nucleotides read TGTGCCAGCAGCCCCCCAGGTTCTAACTATGGCTACACCTTC. Amino acid sequence: CASSPPGSNYGYTF.

The chain has TRBV6-5 and TRBJ2-1, with a possible D match to TRBD2 (6 bases). CDR1 and CDR2 (germline): MNHEY, SVGAGI. The CDR3 length is 14 residues. With 5 bases removed from V and 4 bases from J, the gap between germline ends came to 12 bases. The CDR3 loop reads CASSPGLGYNEQFF. The CDR3 DNA reads as TGTGCCAGCAGTCCGGGACTCGGTTACAATGAGCAGTTCTTC.

The chain combines TRBV5-6 with TRBJ2-5, with D unclear. Germline lookup yields CDR1 SGHDT and CDR2 YYEEEE. The CDR3 sequence is 16 residues long. Trimming cost V 0 bases and J 5 bases, with 17 bases left between them. The CDR3 coding sequence is TGTGCCAGCAGCTTGGCCATCTTGAGTGGGCAGGAGACCCAGTACTTC. Protein product: CASSLAILSGQETQYF.

The chain employs TRBV5-1 and TRBJ2-5; D possibly corresponds to TRBD1 (6 bases). The length of the CDR3 is 14 residues. The V gene lost 3 bases and the J gene lost 5 bases, with 14 bases spanning the gap. CDR1 and CDR2 from the germline V gene are SGHRS and YFSETQ. The CDR3 reads CASSYLQGEETQYF. The CDR3 bases are TGCGCCAGCAGCTATCTACAGGGTGAGGAGACCCAGTACTTC.

The genes are TRBV11-3 and TRBJ2-5; weak D call: TRBD1 (6 bases). The V end was cut by 5 bases, the J end by 1 base, with 8 bases between. CDR1 is SGHNT and CDR2 is YENEEA in the germline V gene. The CDR3 consists of 13 residues. The CDR3 region has the DNA TGTGCCAGCAGCCGGACAGCCCAAGAGACCCAGTACTTC. The encoded protein is CASSRTAQETQYF.

The rearrangement links TRBV5-1 to TRBJ1-1; a possible D gene is TRBD1 (5 bases). Per the germline V gene, CDR1 is SGHRS and CDR2 is YFSETQ. The V end lost 0 bases, the J end lost 4 bases, and 13 bases lay between the germline ends. The CDR3 runs 15 residues. The CDR3 is CASSLGDWAGTEAFF. The CDR3 DNA follows: TGCGCCAGCAGCTTGGGGGACTGGGCGGGCACTGAAGCTTTCTTT.

The V and J genes are TRBV14 and TRBJ1-2; D is unresolved. CDR3 size: 12 residues. CDR1 is SGHDN and CDR2 is FVKESK in the germline V gene. The germline V and J ends were trimmed by 4 bases and 7 bases, with 10 bases remaining between them. The CDR3 coding sequence is TGTGCCAGCAGCCTTCGAGGTCCTGGCTACACCTTC. It specifies CASSLRGPGYTF. The whole variable domain, filled in from reference TRBV14 and TRBJ1-2, reads EAGVTQFPSHSVIEKGQTVTLRCDPISGHDNLYWYRRVMGKEIKFLLHFVKESKQDESGMPNNRFLAERTGGTYSTLKVQPAELEDSGVYFCASSLRGPGYTFGSGTRLTVV.

The chain couples TRBV5-1 to TRBJ1-1; tentatively, D is TRBD1 (6 bases). In germline, CDR1 is SGHRS, CDR2 YFSETQ. The CDR3 sequence is 16 residues long. V lost 1 base and J lost 4, with 17 bases in between. In DNA form, the CDR3 reads TGCGCCAGCAGCTTGAAGGACAGACCCTCGAGCACTGAAGCTTTCTTT. It encodes CASSLKDRPSSTEAFF.

The chain employs TRBV19 and TRBJ1-4; D might be TRBD1 (5 bases). Germline CDR1 LNHDA, CDR2 SQIVND (reference sequence). CDR3 length: 14 residues. The V end lost 2 bases, the J end lost 8 bases, and 12 bases lay between the germline ends. CDR3 loop: CASSISGAGEKLFF. DNA for the CDR3: TGTGCCAGTAGTATATCTGGGGCCGGGGAAAAACTGTTTTTT.

The gene calls are TRBV30 and TRBJ2-3; D gene unclear. Trimming left V 0 bases short and J 0 bases short, with 10 bases between. The germline V gene has CDR1 GTSNPN and CDR2 SVGIG (reference sequence). This CDR3 region has 15 residues. CDR3 DNA: TGTGCCTGGAGTGTAATCAGCGCTAGCACAGATACGCAGTATTTT. It is translated as CAWSVISASTDTQYF.